The 23 T cell receptor beta chains presented below share a single source sample, sequenced in a study of human T cells and chemical hapten exposure. Time point of the sample: patch test 2, 6 weeks after DPC sensitization. Specified treatment: therapeutic diphenylcyclopropenone sensitization with weekly scalp DPC. Via MiXCR, TCRdb re-called the RACE reads, giving one row per CDR3 protein. The sample records about 84,000 distinct CDR3 sequences, around 9.3% being singletons. The sequencing used whole blood, collected in connection with sensitization to the hapten diphenylcyclopropenone (DPC). These TCRs come from a woman in her forties or fifties with alopecia areata. Some clones in this sample may be carry-over from other donors' samples.

This clonotype was recorded at least ten times. CDR3 amino acids: CAWSPRENTEAFF. In nucleotides, the CDR3 is TGTGCCTGGAGTCCCAGAGAGAACACTGAAGCTTTCTTT. The chain carries TRBV30 and TRBJ1-1; D not resolved. CDR1 GTSNPN and CDR2 SVGIG come from the germline V gene (reference sequence). The CDR3 is 13 residues long. Deletions cut 2 bases from V and 1 base from J, with 8 bases between.

The chain has TRBV7-9 and TRBJ2-7; D might be TRBD1 (6 bases). Germline assignment: CDR1 SEHNR and CDR2 FQNEAQ (reference sequence). The CDR3 runs 15 residues. Trimming removed 5 bases from V and 4 bases from J, with 18 bases in between. The CDR3 DNA reads as TGTGCCAGCAGCGATACTGGACAGACAATTTACGAGCAGTACTTC. It translates to CASSDTGQTIYEQYF.

This clonotype was counted between two and nine times. The gene calls are TRBV18 and TRBJ2-5; 11 positions agree with TRBD1. The CDR3 runs to 15 residues. Germline V gene sequence: CDR1 KGHSH, CDR2 LQKENI. Trimming at V came to 4 bases and at J to 4 bases, leaving 5 bases not matched to a gene. The CDR3 DNA reads as TGTGCCAGCTCACTCGGACAGGGGGCAGGAGAGACCCAGTACTTC. The encoded protein is CASSLGQGAGETQYF.

There are a few counts of this clonotype. The rearrangement joins TRBV12-3 or TRBV12-4 to TRBJ2-3; TRBD2 aligns across 10 bases. V lost 4 bases and J lost 4; bases outside the gene matches: 8. The CDR3 is 16 residues long. The CDR3 sequence is CASSSASGRVSDTQYF. CDR3 nucleotides: TGTGCCAGCAGTTCAGCTAGCGGGAGAGTCTCAGATACGCAGTATTTT.

This clonotype was recorded many times. The rearrangement uses TRBV3-1 and TRBJ2-3; the match to TRBD1 covers 8 bases. The CDR3 runs 16 residues. Germline assignment: CDR1 LGHDT and CDR2 YNNKEL (reference sequence). J was trimmed by 0 bases and V by 5 bases; bases with no gene match: 7. CDR3 in amino acids: CASSEWTGSSTDTQYF. CDR3 bases: TGTGCCAGCAGCGAATGGACAGGGTCTAGCACAGATACGCAGTATTTT.

The genes are TRBV20-1 and TRBJ1-3; TRBD1 is a possible D gene (5 bases). The CDR3 spans 15 residues. Trimming took 6 bases from V and 0 from J, leaving 15 bases between them. The germline CDR1 and CDR2 sequences are DFQATT and SNEGSKA (reference sequence). CDR3 bases: TGCAGTGCAGGGACGGACCGGCACTCTGGAAACACCATATATTTT. This gives the protein CSAGTDRHSGNTIYF.

V gene TRBV5-5 combines with J gene TRBJ2-1; D gene uncertain. This CDR3 contains 15 residues. Trimming left V 3 bases short and J 2 bases short, with 12 bases between. From germline, CDR1 is SGHKS and CDR2 YYEKEE (reference sequence). The CDR3 sequence: CASSYLDDTYNEQFF. The CDR3 DNA sequence: TGTGCCAGCAGCTACTTGGATGACACCTACAATGAGCAGTTCTTC.

This clonotype was counted at least ten times. V usage is TRBV20-1 and J usage is TRBJ2-4; D not resolved. This CDR3 comprises 15 residues. Trimming removed 6 bases from V and 0 bases from J, with 15 bases in between. CDR1 DFQATT and CDR2 SNEGSKA come from the germline V gene (reference sequence). CDR3 bases: TGCAGTGCCATCTCGCCAGGTATAGCCAAAAACATTCAGTACTTC. Its protein is CSAISPGIAKNIQYF.

Only one count was recorded for this clonotype. The chain employs TRBV10-2 and TRBJ2-1; TRBD2 matches 7 bases. J lost 3 bases, V lost 3 bases, and 8 bases had no gene match. Looked up from germline, CDR1 is WSHSY and CDR2 is SAAADI. CDR3 length: 16 residues. The CDR3 bases are TGCGCCAGCAGTGAAATTTGGCGGGAGCTCTACAATGAGCAGTTCTTC. It yields the protein CASSEIWRELYNEQFF.

This clonotype was counted only a few times. V is TRBV6-2 or TRBV6-3 and J is TRBJ2-7, with 12 bases aligning to TRBD2. This CDR3 contains 17 residues. Germline loops: CDR1 MNHEY, CDR2 SVGEGT. The V and J ends lost 2 bases and 3 bases, in that order; junction bases with no gene match: 8. CDR3 coding DNA: TGTGCCAGCAGTTACAGGACTAGCGGGGATATACACTACGAGCAGTACTTC. Its protein product is CASSYRTSGDIHYEQYF.

The chain carries TRBV28 and TRBJ2-1, with TRBD2 matching over 9 bases. V trimming: 5 bases; J trimming: 6 bases; junction bases outside the gene matches: 14. Germline lookup yields CDR1 MDHEN and CDR2 SYDVKM. The CDR3 sequence is 17 residues long. CDR3 amino acids: CASSPPSGTQRVNEQFF. The CDR3 nucleotides read TGTGCCAGCAGTCCGCCTAGCGGGACTCAACGTGTCAATGAGCAGTTCTTC.

The J gene is TRBJ2-7, the V gene TRBV5-6; 7 bases agree with TRBD2. This CDR3 is 14 amino acids long. V lost 2 bases to trimming and J lost 1 base; unmatched junction nucleotides: 3. Germline CDR1 reads SGHDT; CDR2 reads YYEEEE. The CDR3 loop reads CASSLAGNSYEQYF. Here the CDR3 DNA reads TGTGCCAGCAGCTTAGCGGGAAATTCCTACGAGCAGTACTTC.

The rearrangement uses TRBV11-1 and TRBJ2-2; 7 bases map to TRBD1. The CDR3 is 13 residues long. V lost 4 bases and J lost 7; bases outside the gene matches: 3. The germline V gene has CDR1 SGHAT and CDR2 FQDESV (reference sequence). CDR3 loop: CASSYRGGGELFF. Here the CDR3 DNA reads TGTGCCAGCAGCTACAGGGGTGGCGGGGAGCTGTTTTTT.

This clonotype showed up many times. This chain joins TRBV29-1 and TRBJ1-5; no clear D gene. The V end was cut by 2 bases, the J end by 0 bases, with 5 bases between. From germline, CDR1 is SQVTM and CDR2 ANQGSEA. The CDR3 covers 13 residues. In nucleotides, the CDR3 is TGCAGCGTTGAAACCGATAGCAATCAGCCCCAGCATTTT. Amino acid sequence: CSVETDSNQPQHF. Based on the CDR3 plus reference TRBV29-1 and TRBJ1-5, the full variable domain is SAVISQKPSRDICQRGTSLTIQCQVDSQVTMMFWYRQQPGQSLTLIATANQGSEATYESGFVIDKFPISRPNLTFSTLTVSNMSPEDSSIYLCSVETDSNQPQHFGDGTRLSIL.

V is TRBV12-3 or TRBV12-4 and J is TRBJ2-7; weak D call: TRBD1 (7 bases). This CDR3 is 15 amino acids long. V was cut by 4 bases and J by 3 bases, with 16 bases left in between. In DNA, the CDR3 is TGTGCCAGCAGTTCCAGAGGAGGGGGCCTCTACGAGCAGTACTTC. Its protein is CASSSRGGGLYEQYF.

This clonotype has a handful of counts. V usage is TRBV28 and J usage is TRBJ1-2, with no clear D. Between the trimmed V and J ends, which lost 8 bases and 4 bases, there was a span of 14 bases. CDR1 and CDR2 (germline): MDHEN, SYDVKM. The CDR3 sequence is 13 residues long. The CDR3 region has the DNA TGTGCCAGCGGCGTCACAGTACTCTATGGCTACACCTTC. Translating gives CASGVTVLYGYTF.

The rearrangement uses TRBV10-2 and TRBJ1-1; D call uncertain. V was pared by 4 bases and J by 2 bases, with 8 bases between. Germline CDR1 reads WSHSY; CDR2 reads SAAADI. CDR3 length: 13 amino acids. The DNA of the CDR3 is TGCGCCAGCAGTGGGAACGGCAACACTGAAGCTTTCTTT. Its protein product is CASSGNGNTEAFF.

In this sample, this clonotype turned up many times. The chain joins TRBV18 to TRBJ2-6; tentative D call: TRBD1 (6 bases). The V and J ends lost 8 bases and 0 bases respectively, with 17 bases between them. The V gene's germline CDR1 is KGHSH and CDR2 LQKENI. The CDR3 sequence is 17 residues long. Written as DNA, the CDR3 is TGTGCCAGCCACACCCGGGACACCATCTCTGGGGCCAACGTCCTGACTTTC. The encoded protein is CASHTRDTISGANVLTF.

In its sample, this clonotype ranks as medium-sized. The chain employs TRBV10-3 and TRBJ2-7, with D unclear. Looked up from germline, CDR1 is ENHRY and CDR2 is SYGVKD. The CDR3 consists of 12 residues. The V end lost 3 bases, the J end lost 6 bases, and 9 bases lay between the germline ends. The CDR3 nucleotides read TGTGCCATCAGTGAAATTCTAGGCGAGCAGTACTTC. As protein: CAISEILGEQYF.

This clonotype was counted many times. The chain uses TRBV4-1 and TRBJ2-3; TRBD1 is a possible D gene (5 bases). The CDR3 is 15 amino acids. Germline CDR1 is MGHRA and CDR2 is YSYEKL. V lost 0 bases and J lost 9, with 16 bases in between. The CDR3 DNA reads TGCGCCAGCAGCCAAGAGGACATTGAGGCAGGCACGCAGTATTTT. Its translation is CASSQEDIEAGTQYF.

This clonotype has a handful of counts. The rearrangement joins TRBV24-1 to TRBJ2-5, with D perhaps TRBD1 or TRBD2 (5 bases each). The CDR3 runs 12 residues. V was trimmed by 12 bases and J by 1 base, leaving 11 bases between them. The germline V gene has CDR1 KGHDR and CDR2 SFDVKD. CDR3 nucleotides: TGTGCCGCCGGGGACCGCCAAGAGACCCAGTACTTC. Its protein is CAAGDRQETQYF.

This chain connects TRBV9 to TRBJ2-2, with TRBD1 as a possible D gene (6 bases). Germline V CDR1 and CDR2: SGDLS, YYNGEE. The CDR3 has 16 amino acids. V was trimmed by 3 bases and J by 5 bases, leaving 17 bases between them. This CDR3 reads CASSGDRTSRTGELFF. In DNA form, the CDR3 reads TGTGCCAGCAGCGGTGACAGGACTTCTCGTACCGGGGAGCTGTTTTTT.

This clonotype came up many times. An end of the junction differs from the germline gene, which may be a read error. The chain joins TRBV6-2 or TRBV6-3 to TRBJ2-7; the match to TRBD2 covers 10 bases. The CDR3 is made up of 17 amino acids. Germline V gene data show CDR1 as MNHEY and CDR2 as SVGEGT. The CDR3 region has the DNA TGTGCCAGCAGTAACTCCTTGACTAGCGGGTTTTCCTACGAGCAGTACTTC. It yields the protein CASSNSLTSGFSYEQYF.